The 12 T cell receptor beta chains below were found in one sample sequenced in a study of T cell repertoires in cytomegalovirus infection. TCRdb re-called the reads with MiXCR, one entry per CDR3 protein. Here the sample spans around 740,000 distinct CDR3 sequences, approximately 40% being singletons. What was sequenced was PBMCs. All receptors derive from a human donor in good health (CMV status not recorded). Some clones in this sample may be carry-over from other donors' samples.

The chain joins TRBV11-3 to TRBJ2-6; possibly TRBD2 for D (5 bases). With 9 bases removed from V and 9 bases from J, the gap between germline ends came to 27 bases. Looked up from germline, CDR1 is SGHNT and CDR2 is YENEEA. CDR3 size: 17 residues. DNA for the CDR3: TGTGCCAGGAGCCCGAAGACGGGGATGCTTGGTGGCAACGTCCTGACTTTC. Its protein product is CARSPKTGMLGGNVLTF.

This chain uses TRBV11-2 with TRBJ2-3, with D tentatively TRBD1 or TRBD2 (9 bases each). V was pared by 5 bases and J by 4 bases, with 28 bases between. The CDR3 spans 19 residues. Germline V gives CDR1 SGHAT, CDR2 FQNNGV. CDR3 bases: TGTGCCAGCAGCCTAATACAGGGGGCGAGACTAGCGGCCGCAGATACGCAGTATTTT. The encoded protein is CASSLIQGARLAAADTQYF.

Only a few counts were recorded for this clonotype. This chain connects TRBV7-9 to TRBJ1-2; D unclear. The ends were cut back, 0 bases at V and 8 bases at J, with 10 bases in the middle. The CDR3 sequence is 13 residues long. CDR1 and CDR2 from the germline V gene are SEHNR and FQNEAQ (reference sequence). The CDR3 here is CASSLASAGGYTF. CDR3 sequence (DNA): TGTGCCAGCAGCTTAGCGAGTGCCGGCGGCTACACCTTC.

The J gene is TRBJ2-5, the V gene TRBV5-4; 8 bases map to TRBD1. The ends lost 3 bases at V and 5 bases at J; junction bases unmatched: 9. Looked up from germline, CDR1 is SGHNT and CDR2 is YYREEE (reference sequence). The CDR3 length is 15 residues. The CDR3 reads CASSSGQARWETQYF. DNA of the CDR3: TGTGCCAGCAGCTCGGGACAGGCTCGTTGGGAGACCCAGTACTTC.

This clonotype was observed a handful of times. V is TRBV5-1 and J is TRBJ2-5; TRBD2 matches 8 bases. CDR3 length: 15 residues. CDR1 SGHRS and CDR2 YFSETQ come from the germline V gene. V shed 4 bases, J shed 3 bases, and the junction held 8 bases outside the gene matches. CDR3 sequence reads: CASSLAGTREETQYF. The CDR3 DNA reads TGCGCCAGCAGCCTCGCCGGGACTAGAGAAGAGACCCAGTACTTC. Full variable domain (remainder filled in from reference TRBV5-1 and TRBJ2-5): KAGVTQTPRYLIKTRGQQVTLSCSPISGHRSVSWYQQTPGQGLQFLFEYFSETQRNKGNFPGRFSGRQFSNSRSEMNVSTLELGDSALYLCASSLAGTREETQYFGPGTRLLVL.

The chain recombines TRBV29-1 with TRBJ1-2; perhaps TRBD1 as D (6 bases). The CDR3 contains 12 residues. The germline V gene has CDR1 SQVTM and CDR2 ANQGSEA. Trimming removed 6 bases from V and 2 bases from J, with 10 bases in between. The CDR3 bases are TGCAGCGTACGGACAGTGAACTATGGCTACACCTTC. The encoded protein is CSVRTVNYGYTF. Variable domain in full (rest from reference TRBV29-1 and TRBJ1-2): SAVISQKPSRDICQRGTSLTIQCQVDSQVTMMFWYRQQPGQSLTLIATANQGSEATYESGFVIDKFPISRPNLTFSTLTVSNMSPEDSSIYLCSVRTVNYGYTFGSGTRLTVV.

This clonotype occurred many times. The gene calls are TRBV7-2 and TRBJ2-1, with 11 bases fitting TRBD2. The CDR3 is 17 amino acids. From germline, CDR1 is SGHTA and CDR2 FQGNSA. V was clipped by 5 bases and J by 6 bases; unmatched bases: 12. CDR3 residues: CASSPKISGRVSNEQFF. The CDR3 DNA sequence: TGTGCCAGCAGCCCAAAAATTAGCGGGAGGGTGAGCAATGAGCAGTTCTTC.

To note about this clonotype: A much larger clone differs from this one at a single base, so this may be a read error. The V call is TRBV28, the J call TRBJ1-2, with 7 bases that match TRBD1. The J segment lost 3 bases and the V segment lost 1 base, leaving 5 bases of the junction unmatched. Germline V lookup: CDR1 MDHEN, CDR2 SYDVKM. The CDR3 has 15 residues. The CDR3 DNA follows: TGTGCCAGCAGTTTATCCGGGACAGTGGACTATGGCTACACCTTC. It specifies CASSLSGTVDYGYTF.

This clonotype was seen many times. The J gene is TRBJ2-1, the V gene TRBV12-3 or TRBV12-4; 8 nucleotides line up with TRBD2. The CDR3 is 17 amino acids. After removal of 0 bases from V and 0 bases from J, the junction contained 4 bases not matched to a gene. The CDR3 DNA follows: TGTGCCAGCAGTTTAGCGCTCGGGGGGGCCTCCTACAATGAGCAGTTCTTC. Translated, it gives CASSLALGGASYNEQFF.

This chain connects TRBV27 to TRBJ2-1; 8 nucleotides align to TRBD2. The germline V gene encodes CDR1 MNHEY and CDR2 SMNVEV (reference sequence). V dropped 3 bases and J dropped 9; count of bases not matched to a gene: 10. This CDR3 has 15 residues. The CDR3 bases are TGTGCCAGCAGTTTGAGACTAGCGATGGCCGGTGAGCAGTTCTTC. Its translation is CASSLRLAMAGEQFF.

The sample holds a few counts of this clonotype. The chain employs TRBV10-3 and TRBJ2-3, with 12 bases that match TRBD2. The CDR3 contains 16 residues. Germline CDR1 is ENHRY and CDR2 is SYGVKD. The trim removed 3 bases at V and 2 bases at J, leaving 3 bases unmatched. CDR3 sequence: CAISDTSGGITDTQYF. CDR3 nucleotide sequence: TGTGCCATCAGTGACACTAGCGGGGGGATCACAGATACGCAGTATTTT.

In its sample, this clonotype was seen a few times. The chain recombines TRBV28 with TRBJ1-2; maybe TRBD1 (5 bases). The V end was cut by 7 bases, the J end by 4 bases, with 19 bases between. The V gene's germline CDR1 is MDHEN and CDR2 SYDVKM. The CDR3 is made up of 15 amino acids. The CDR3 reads CASTLAGPVGYGYTF. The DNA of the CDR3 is TGTGCCAGCACCCTAGCGGGGCCAGTCGGCTATGGCTACACCTTC.